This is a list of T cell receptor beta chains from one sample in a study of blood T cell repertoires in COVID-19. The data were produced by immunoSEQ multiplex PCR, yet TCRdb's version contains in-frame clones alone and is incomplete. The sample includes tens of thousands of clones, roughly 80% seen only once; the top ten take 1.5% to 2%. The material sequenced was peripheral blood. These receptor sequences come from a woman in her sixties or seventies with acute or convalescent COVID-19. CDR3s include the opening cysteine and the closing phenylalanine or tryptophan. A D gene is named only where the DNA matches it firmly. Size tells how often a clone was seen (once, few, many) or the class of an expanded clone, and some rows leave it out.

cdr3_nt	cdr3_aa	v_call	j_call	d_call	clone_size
TGTGCCTGGGGACAGACGGAAAAACTGTTTTTT	CAWGQTEKLFF	TRBV30	TRBJ1-4	.	.
TGTGCCAGCAGACTCACAGGGTCGAACACCGGGGAGCTGTTTTTT	CASRLTGSNTGELFF	TRBV28	TRBJ2-2	.	.
TGTGCCAGTAGTATGGTTCAGGGGGCGATTGGTCAGCCCCAGCATTTT	CASSMVQGAIGQPQHF	TRBV19	TRBJ1-5	TRBD1	.
TGTGCCAGTAGAATTACAGGGGGGTCCGCGGATACGCAGTATTTT	CASRITGGSADTQYF	TRBV19	TRBJ2-3	TRBD1	once
TGTGCCAGCAGCCAGATAGGACAGGGGAACACTGAAGCTTTCTTT	CASSQIGQGNTEAFF	TRBV3-1/TRBV3-2	TRBJ1-1	TRBD1	.
TGTGCCAGCAGCTTGAGACAGGCCAACACAGATACGCAGTATTTT	CASSLRQANTDTQYF	TRBV7-2	TRBJ2-3	.	.
TGCGCCAGCAGCTTGTTAGACACCGGGGAGCTGTTTTTT	CASSLLDTGELFF	TRBV5-1	TRBJ2-2	.	.
TGTGCCAGCAGCTTAGCTTATGGACAGGGAGGAAACACTGAAGCTTTCTTT	CASSLAYGQGGNTEAFF	TRBV7-6	TRBJ1-1	TRBD1	.
TGTGCCAGCAGCTTCGCGGACAGGGGAAACACTGAAGCTTTCTTT	CASSFADRGNTEAFF	TRBV7-9	TRBJ1-1	TRBD1	few
TGCAGTGCTAGTCCATCAACAGGGCGGCAGCCCCAGCATTTT	CSASPSTGRQPQHF	TRBV20-1	TRBJ1-5	.	.
TGTGCCAGCAGTTACGACAGGGTTAGGACTGAAGCTTTCTTT	CASSYDRVRTEAFF	TRBV6-5	TRBJ1-1	TRBD1	.
TGTGCCAGCAGCTTAGGGGCAGCGAACACTGAAGCTTTCTTT	CASSLGAANTEAFF	TRBV7-6	TRBJ1-1	.	.
TGCGCCAGCAGCCACGCCCTAGCGGGAGTCACCGGGGAGCTGTTTTTT	CASSHALAGVTGELFF	TRBV4-1	TRBJ2-2	TRBD2	.
TGTGCCAGCAGCTTAGCCGGGACACTCTATGGCTACACCTTC	CASSLAGTLYGYTF	TRBV7-9	TRBJ1-2	.	.
TGTGCCAGCAAGGGACTAGCGAACACCGGGGAGCTGTTTTTT	CASKGLANTGELFF	TRBV28	TRBJ2-2	TRBD2	.
TGTGCCAGCAGCCAAGCTGGAGGAGCAGATACGCAGTATTTT	CASSQAGGADTQYF	TRBV9	TRBJ2-3	.	.
TGTGCCAGTAGGAGCCGGACAGGGGGCCCCTACGAGCAGTACTTC	CASRSRTGGPYEQYF	TRBV19	TRBJ2-7	TRBD1	few
TGTGCCATCAGTGGGTGGTACGGCCAGGGTGGCACTGAAGCTTTCTTT	CAISGWYGQGGTEAFF	TRBV10-3	TRBJ1-1	.	.
TGCAGCGTTGCAGGGGGCTTAAAAGCGGGAGGTATCTCCTACAATGAGCAGTTCTTC	CSVAGGLKAGGISYNEQFF	TRBV29-1	TRBJ2-1	.	.
TGTGCCAGCAGCGTACTTGACAGCTACACCGGGGAGCTGTTTTTT	CASSVLDSYTGELFF	TRBV9	TRBJ2-2	.	.
TGTGCCAGCAGCCAAGTCTCGTCGAGGACGGGGGGCACCGGGGAGCTGTTTTTT	CASSQVSSRTGGTGELFF	TRBV3-1/TRBV3-2	TRBJ2-2	TRBD2	.